These 22 T cell receptor beta chains were all obtained from the same sample, sequenced in a study of human T cells and chemical hapten exposure. As for time point: patch test 3, about 24 weeks after DPC sensitization. Described treatment: therapeutic diphenylcyclopropenone sensitization with weekly scalp DPC. In TCRdb, the RACE reads were re-called with MiXCR into one record per CDR3 protein. The table records some 91,000 distinct CDR3 sequences, around 25% of them present only once. Sample: whole blood, taken in connection with sensitization to the hapten diphenylcyclopropenone (DPC). The source of these receptors is a man aged 40-50 years with alopecia areata. Some clones in this sample may be carry-over from other donors' samples.

The V and J genes are TRBV25-1 and TRBJ2-7; possible D gene TRBD2, 6 bases. Looked up from germline, CDR1 is MGHDK and CDR2 is SYGVNS. The CDR3 consists of 14 residues. V lost 1 base and J lost 6, with 13 bases in between. The CDR3 coding sequence is TGTGCCAGCAGTGAATGGGAGGTGGGGGGCGAGCAGTACTTC. It is translated as CASSEWEVGGEQYF.

This clonotype was detected only a few times. V usage is TRBV4-1 and J usage is TRBJ2-7, with D possibly TRBD2 on 7 matching bases. In germline, CDR1 is MGHRA, CDR2 YSYEKL. The ends were cut back, 0 bases at V and 6 bases at J, with 15 bases in the middle. This CDR3 is 15 amino acids long. CDR3 coding DNA: TGCGCCAGCAGCCAAGATCAACGGGGGGCGGTCGAGCAGTACTTC. It encodes CASSQDQRGAVEQYF.

In this sample, this clonotype turned up a few times. The CDR3 nucleotides are TGTGCCAGCAGCTTGGGCTGGGATCAACAGCCCCAGCATTTT. It encodes CASSLGWDQQPQHF. The V call is TRBV5-6, the J call TRBJ1-5, with D unclear. CDR1 is SGHDT, CDR2 YYEEEE, per germline. V lost 0 bases to trimming and J lost 7 bases, with 11 bases between them. The CDR3 totals 14 residues. Based on the CDR3 plus reference TRBV5-6 and TRBJ1-5, the full variable domain is DAGVTQSPTHLIKTRGQQVTLRCSPKSGHDTVSWYQQALGQGPQFIFQYYEEEERQRGNFPDRFSGHQFPNYSSELNVNALLLGDSALYLCASSLGWDQQPQHFGDGTRLSIL.

The CDR3, as DNA: TGTGCCAGCAGTTTACGGGGGACGGATAAAGCTTTCTTT. Its translation is CASSLRGTDKAFF. This chain connects TRBV6-2 or TRBV6-3 to TRBJ1-1, with D possibly matching TRBD1 (5 bases). The CDR3 totals 13 residues. CDR1 MNHEY and CDR2 SVGEGT come from the germline V gene. V was shortened by 4 bases and J by 9 bases, with 15 bases between the two germline ends.

V and J are TRBV28 and TRBJ2-5; 7 bases agree with TRBD2. Germline-derived CDR1 and CDR2 are MDHEN and SYDVKM. V was clipped by 7 bases and J by 4 bases; unmatched bases: 9. The CDR3 length is 14 residues. For the CDR3, the DNA is TGTGCCAGCACCGCTGGAGGCGGGAGAGAGACCCAGTACTTC. It encodes CASTAGGGRETQYF.

The gene calls are TRBV27 and TRBJ1-1; 8 bases match TRBD1. The CDR3 extends over 16 amino acids. Germline V gene data show CDR1 as MNHEY and CDR2 as SMNVEV (reference sequence). The junction had 5 bases not matched to a gene; V was cut back by 2 bases and J by 0 bases. The CDR3 loop reads CASSLGTGFMNTEAFF. The CDR3 nucleotides read TGTGCCAGCAGTTTAGGGACAGGTTTCATGAACACTGAAGCTTTCTTT.

This chain joins TRBV28 and TRBJ2-7; D is possibly TRBD2 (6 bases). Trimming left V 5 bases short and J 0 bases short, with 11 bases between. There are 14 residues in the CDR3. Germline lookup yields CDR1 MDHEN and CDR2 SYDVKM. CDR3 nucleotide sequence: TGTGCCAGCAGTACCGAGGGACTCTCCTACGAGCAGTACTTC. Amino acid sequence: CASSTEGLSYEQYF.

This clonotype was seen more than once but under ten times. This chain connects TRBV7-8 to TRBJ2-3; D not resolved. Germline loops: CDR1 SGHVS, CDR2 FQNEAQ. V was pared by 2 bases and J by 2 bases, with 8 bases between. The length of the CDR3 is 14 residues. The CDR3: CASSLNLFTDTQYF. The CDR3 nucleotides read TGTGCCAGCAGCTTAAACCTCTTCACAGATACGCAGTATTTT.

J is TRBJ2-3 and V is TRBV6-6; D unresolved. The CDR3 consists of 11 residues. Germline CDR1 MNHNY, CDR2 SVGAGI (reference sequence). Trimming removed 4 bases at V and 4 bases at J, with 3 bases between. The CDR3 loop is CASSSADTQYF. The DNA of the CDR3 is TGTGCCAGCAGTTCTGCAGATACGCAGTATTTT.

This clonotype has more than one count but fewer than ten. This rearrangement joins TRBV12-3 or TRBV12-4 to TRBJ2-7, with a weak D call TRBD2 (6 bases). The CDR3 totals 12 residues. Trimming removed 9 bases at V and 3 bases at J, with 12 bases between. The DNA of the CDR3 is TGTGCCAGTGCCGGGAGTATCTACGAGCAGTACTTC. This gives the protein CASAGSIYEQYF.

This chain uses TRBV5-4 with TRBJ2-6; D might be TRBD1 (8 bases). The CDR3 runs to 16 residues. Germline lookup yields CDR1 SGHNT and CDR2 YYREEE (reference sequence). The V and J ends lost 7 bases and 0 bases respectively, with 14 bases between them. The CDR3 sequence: CASHNRGGSGANVLTF. CDR3 sequence (DNA): TGTGCCAGCCATAACAGGGGGGGCTCTGGGGCCAACGTCCTGACTTTC.

This clonotype appeared a few times. The chain carries TRBV28 and TRBJ2-7; a weak D match, TRBD1 (5 bases). With 8 bases removed from V and 4 bases from J, the gap between germline ends came to 12 bases. The CDR3 is 12 residues long. CDR1 is MDHEN and CDR2 is SYDVKM in the germline V gene. CDR3 sequence reads: CASARGRYEQYF. For the CDR3, the DNA is TGTGCCAGCGCTAGGGGAAGGTACGAGCAGTACTTC. The full variable domain, in which reference TRBV28 and TRBJ2-7 provide the parts outside the CDR3, is DVKVTQSSRYLVKRTGEKVFLECVQDMDHENMFWYRQDPGLGLRLIYFSYDVKMKEKGDIPEGYSVSREKKERFSLILESASTNQTSMYLCASARGRYEQYFGPGTRLTVT.

This clonotype has more than one count but fewer than ten. The chain joins TRBV20-1 to TRBJ2-5, with D possibly being TRBD1 or TRBD2 (5 bases each). The ends were cut back, 7 bases at V and 3 bases at J, with 18 bases in the middle. The CDR3 totals 14 residues. Germline CDR1 and CDR2: DFQATT and SNEGSKA (reference sequence). CDR3 residues: CSVPGGGFEETQYF. The CDR3 bases are TGCAGTGTCCCCGGTGGGGGTTTTGAAGAGACCCAGTACTTC.

The chain couples TRBV12-3 or TRBV12-4 to TRBJ2-3; D may match TRBD1 or TRBD2 (5 bases each). The CDR3 has 18 amino acids. V was trimmed by 4 bases and J by 0 bases, leaving 20 bases between them. CDR3 residues: CASSSGRVRAQSTDTQYF. The DNA for the CDR3 is TGTGCCAGCAGTTCCGGCAGGGTGAGGGCCCAAAGCACAGATACGCAGTATTTT.

V gene TRBV2 combines with J gene TRBJ2-1; the match to TRBD2 covers 12 bases. The V segment lost 5 bases and the J segment 1 base; nucleotides outside the gene matches: 0. CDR1 is SNHLY and CDR2 is FYNNEI in the germline V gene. The CDR3 covers 15 residues. The CDR3 region has the DNA TGTGCCAGCAGTCTAGCGGGAGGGTCCTACAATGAGCAGTTCTTC. It translates to CASSLAGGSYNEQFF.

This clonotype was observed a handful of times. The rearrangement joins TRBV5-5 to TRBJ2-1, with 7 bases aligning to TRBD2. Trimming at V came to 1 base and at J to 5 bases, leaving 6 bases not matched to a gene. CDR1 and CDR2 from the germline V gene are SGHKS and YYEKEE (reference sequence). CDR3 length equals 15 residues. CDR3 sequence (DNA): TGTGCCAGCAGCTTGCTTCGACTAGCCAACAATGAGCAGTTCTTC. It translates to CASSLLRLANNEQFF.

The chain is built from TRBV28 and TRBJ2-1, with TRBD1 matching over 8 bases. Germline V lookup: CDR1 MDHEN, CDR2 SYDVKM. V trimming: 3 bases; J trimming: 8 bases; junction bases outside the gene matches: 3. The CDR3 contains 13 residues. This CDR3 is CASSLDRVDEQFF. The CDR3 DNA sequence: TGTGCCAGCAGTTTGGACAGGGTGGATGAGCAGTTCTTC. Using reference TRBV28 and TRBJ2-1 for the parts outside the CDR3, the full variable domain is DVKVTQSSRYLVKRTGEKVFLECVQDMDHENMFWYRQDPGLGLRLIYFSYDVKMKEKGDIPEGYSVSREKKERFSLILESASTNQTSMYLCASSLDRVDEQFFGPGTRLTVL.

This clonotype has a single count. This chain joins TRBV6-2 or TRBV6-3 and TRBJ2-7; D might be TRBD2 (7 bases). This CDR3 region has 18 residues. Trimming took 0 bases from V and 0 from J, leaving 18 bases between them. The germline V gene has CDR1 MNHEY and CDR2 SVGEGT. CDR3 sequence: CASSYSRRGGGPSYEQYF. Written as DNA, the CDR3 is TGTGCCAGCAGTTACTCGAGGAGGGGGGGCGGGCCCTCCTACGAGCAGTACTTC.

J is TRBJ1-5 and V is TRBV7-9; possible D gene TRBD1, 5 bases. V was shortened by 1 base and J by 4 bases, with 17 bases between the two germline ends. The length of the CDR3 is 17 residues. The germline CDR1 and CDR2 sequences are SEHNR and FQNEAQ (reference sequence). The CDR3 loop is CASSLGTGTLGNQPQHF. DNA for the CDR3: TGTGCCAGCAGCTTAGGGACCGGGACTCTGGGGAATCAGCCCCAGCATTTT. Full variable domain (outside the CDR3, taken from reference TRBV7-9 and TRBJ1-5): DTGVSQNPRHKITKRGQNVTFRCDPISEHNRLYWYRQTLGQGPEFLTYFQNEAQLEKSRLLSDRFSAERPKGSFSTLEIQRTEQGDSAMYLCASSLGTGTLGNQPQHFGDGTRLSIL.

This clonotype was found a few times. J is TRBJ2-1 and V is TRBV3-1; TRBD2 agrees at 9 bases. With 2 bases clipped from V and 2 bases from J, the junction kept 4 bases outside the gene matches. This CDR3 spans 16 amino acids. The V gene's germline CDR1 is LGHDT and CDR2 YNNKEL (reference sequence). Here the CDR3 reads CASSQTTSGPYNEQFF. Written as DNA, the CDR3 is TGTGCCAGCAGCCAAACTACTAGCGGGCCCTACAATGAGCAGTTCTTC.

V usage is TRBV7-9 and J usage is TRBJ2-7; D gene uncertain. Germline V gives CDR1 SEHNR, CDR2 FQNEAQ (reference sequence). V lost 6 bases and J 3 bases, leaving 6 bases between the germline ends. The CDR3 is 11 residues long. CDR3 loop: CASRSFYEQYF. The CDR3 nucleotides are TGTGCCAGCAGATCATTCTACGAGCAGTACTTC.

This chain joins TRBV5-1 and TRBJ1-2, with D unclear. CDR1 SGHRS and CDR2 YFSETQ come from the germline V gene. V lost 4 bases, J lost 5 bases, and 18 bases lay in between. The CDR3 is 15 residues long. The CDR3 DNA reads as TGCGCCAGCAGCCCACTCTCAAAGGTATCTTATGGCTACACCTTC. This codes for CASSPLSKVSYGYTF.